This T cell receptor beta chain was profiled in a study of identical twins. Regarding the study as a whole: Cross-sectional statistical analysis, not tracking of the same donors, underpinned the conclusions. Zero-insertion findings could be partly confounded by invariant cells (MAIT and iNKT cells). While abundant cord blood beta clonotypes carried fewer insertions, memory repertoires showed no such pattern.

This clonotype was recorded many times. The target antigen is unknown. Germline V gene lookup returns CDR1 SQVTM and CDR2 ANQGSEA. The CDR3 is 15 residues long. The trim removed 5 bases at V and 7 bases at J, leaving 12 bases unmatched. Template switching supplied a universal primer site; unique molecular identifiers were carried on the cDNA. TCRdb called the 5' RACE reads again in MiXCR, with one record for every CDR3 protein. The repertoire holds under 350,000 distinct CDR3 sequences, roughly 9.7% seen once, with approximately 7% in the top ten. The same sample was also studied in work on yellow fever vaccine responses in identical twins.

This chain uses TRBV29-1 with TRBJ2-1; 9 positions agree with TRBD2. The sample taken for sequencing was CD8+ T cells sorted from blood. The TCR was taken from a young woman in good health. CDR3: CSVRGGASGENEQFF. The CDR3 DNA reads as TGCAGCGTTCGAGGGGGGGCTAGCGGGGAGAATGAGCAGTTCTTC.